This T cell receptor beta chain comes out of a study of neoadjuvant anti-PD-1 for oral cavity cancer. Study as a whole: Patients without progression got a fourth dose around day 43.

General study findings and limits: TCR analyses covered only a few patients per response group. Greater tumor shrinkage accompanied bigger post-treatment sizes of preexisting clones.

This clone was recorded at least ten times. What it binds is not known. As to time point: after neoadjuvant nivolumab, at surgical resection. Cohort: HPV-negative, locally advanced oral cavity squamous cell carcinoma patients. Germline-derived CDR1 and CDR2 are SGHAT and FQNNGV. The CDR3 runs 15 residues. Trimming pared 1 base from V and 6 bases from J, leaving 12 bases between. Only in-frame clones appear in the TCRdb table, and some are missing; sequencing was by immunoSEQ multiplex PCR. Of around 21,000 clones in the sample, 45% were seen once. The specimen was tumor tissue, collected after nivolumab (anti-PD-1) treatment. This clonotype was sampled from a person aged 40 to 85 with oral cavity squamous cell carcinoma. This rearrangement joins TRBV11-2 to TRBJ2-2, with D possibly being TRBD1 (6 bases). The CDR3 DNA reads as TGTGCCAGCAGCTTAGGTCTGGGGGCGGCCGGGGAGCTGTTTTTT. Its translation: CASSLGLGAAGELFF.